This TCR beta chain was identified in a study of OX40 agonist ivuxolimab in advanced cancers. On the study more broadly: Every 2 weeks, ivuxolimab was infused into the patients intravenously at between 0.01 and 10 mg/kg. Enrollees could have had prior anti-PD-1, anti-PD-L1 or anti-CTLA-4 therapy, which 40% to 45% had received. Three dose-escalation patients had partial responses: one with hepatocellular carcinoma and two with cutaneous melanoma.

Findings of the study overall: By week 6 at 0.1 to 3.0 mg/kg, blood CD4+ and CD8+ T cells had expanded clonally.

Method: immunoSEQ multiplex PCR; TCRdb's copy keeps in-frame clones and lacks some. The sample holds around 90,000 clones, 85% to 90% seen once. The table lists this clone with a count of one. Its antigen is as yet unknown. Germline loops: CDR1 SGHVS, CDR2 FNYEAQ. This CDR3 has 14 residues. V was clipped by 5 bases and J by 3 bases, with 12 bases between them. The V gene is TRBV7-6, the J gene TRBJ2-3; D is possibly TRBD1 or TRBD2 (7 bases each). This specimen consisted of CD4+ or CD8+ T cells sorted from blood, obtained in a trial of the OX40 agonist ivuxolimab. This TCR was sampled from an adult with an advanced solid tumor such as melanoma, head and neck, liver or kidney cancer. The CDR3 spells CASSQGGTTDTQYF. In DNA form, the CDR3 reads TGTGCCAGCAGCCAGGGGGGGACGACAGATACGCAGTATTTT.